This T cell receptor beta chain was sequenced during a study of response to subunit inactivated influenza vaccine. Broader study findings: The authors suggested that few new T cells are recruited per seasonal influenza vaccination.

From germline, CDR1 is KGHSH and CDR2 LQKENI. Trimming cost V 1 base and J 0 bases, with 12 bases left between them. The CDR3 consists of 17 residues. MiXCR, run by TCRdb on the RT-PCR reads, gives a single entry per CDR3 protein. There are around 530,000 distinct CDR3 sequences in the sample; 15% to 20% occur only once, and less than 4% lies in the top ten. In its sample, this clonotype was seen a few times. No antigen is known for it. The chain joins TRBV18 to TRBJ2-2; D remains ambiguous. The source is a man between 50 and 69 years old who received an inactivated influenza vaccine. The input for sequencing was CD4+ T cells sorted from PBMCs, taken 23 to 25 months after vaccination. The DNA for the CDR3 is TGTGCCAGCTCACCACAGGGCACCAATACGAACACCGGGGAGCTGTTTTTT. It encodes CASSPQGTNTNTGELFF.